This entry concerns a single T cell receptor (beta chain). Its target is unknown. Being one base from a much bigger clone, this may be a read error. It is likely a read error, because the conserved phenylalanine at the end of the CDR3 is missing. Constant-region reverse primers amplified full-length variable regions, followed by semi-nested Nested Universal Primer A PCR. TCRdb independently ran MiXCR on the 5' RACE reads; one entry per CDR3 protein. The data hold approximately 53,000 distinct CDR3 sequences, with 25% to 30% observed a single time. Overall study findings and caveats: Tumor Treg TCRs overlapped most with tumor naive CD4+ cells. Whole repertoires were not studied in the larger cohort, only one V-J beta rearrangement.

This CDR3 contains 12 residues. Germline CDR1 SGHRS, CDR2 YFSETQ. After removal of 2 bases from V and 7 bases from J, the junction contained 0 bases not matched to a gene. Sample: tumor-infiltrating memory CD4+ T cells sorted from the breast tumor. Subset indicated: memory CD4+ T cells, CD4+CD45RO+CD25-. This rearrangement joins TRBV5-1 to TRBJ2-1, with 7 nucleotides matching TRBD1. The source is a female donor with breast cancer. The CDR3: CASSLQGNEQFY. In nucleotides, the CDR3 is TGCGCCAGCAGCTTACAGGGGAATGAGCAGTTCTAC.